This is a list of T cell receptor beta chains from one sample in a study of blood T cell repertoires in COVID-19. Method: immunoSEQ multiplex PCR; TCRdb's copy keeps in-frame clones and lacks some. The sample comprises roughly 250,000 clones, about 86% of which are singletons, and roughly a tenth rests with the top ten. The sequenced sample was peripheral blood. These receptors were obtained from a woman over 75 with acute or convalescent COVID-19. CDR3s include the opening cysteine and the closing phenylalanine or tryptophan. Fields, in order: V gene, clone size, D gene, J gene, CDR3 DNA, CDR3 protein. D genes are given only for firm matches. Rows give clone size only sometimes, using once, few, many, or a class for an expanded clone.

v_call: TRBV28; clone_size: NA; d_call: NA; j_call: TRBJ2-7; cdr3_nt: TGTGCCAGCAGTGAACAGGGTTGGGCCTACGAGCAGTACTTC; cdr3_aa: CASSEQGWAYEQYF
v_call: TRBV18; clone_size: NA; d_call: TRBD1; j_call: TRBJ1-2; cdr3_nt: TGTGCCAGCTCAACGCTTAGGGACAGTCACTATGGCTACACCTTC; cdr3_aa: CASSTLRDSHYGYTF
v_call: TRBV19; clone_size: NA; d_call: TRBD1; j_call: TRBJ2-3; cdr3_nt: TGTGCCAGTAGTCAGGGGACAGGCCGCACAGATACGCAGTATTTT; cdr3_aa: CASSQGTGRTDTQYF
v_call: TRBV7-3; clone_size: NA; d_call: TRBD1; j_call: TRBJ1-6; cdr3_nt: TGTGCCAGCAGCCCCGGGACAGCAAATTCACCCCTCCACTTT; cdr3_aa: CASSPGTANSPLHF
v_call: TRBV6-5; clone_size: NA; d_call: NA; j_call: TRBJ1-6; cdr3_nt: TGTGCCAGCAGTTACCGGTTGGGAGAGAATTCACCCCTCCACTTT; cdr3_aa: CASSYRLGENSPLHF
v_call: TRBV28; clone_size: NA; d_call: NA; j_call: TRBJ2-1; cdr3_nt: TGTGCCAGCAGTTTATCGGGACACGGTCAATACAATGAGCAGTTCTTC; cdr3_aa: CASSLSGHGQYNEQFF
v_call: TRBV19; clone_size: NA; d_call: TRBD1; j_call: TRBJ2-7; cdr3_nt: TGTGCCAGTAGTCTCCCGCACAGGGGGCGCGTCTGCGAGCAGTACTTC; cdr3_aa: CASSLPHRGRVCEQYF
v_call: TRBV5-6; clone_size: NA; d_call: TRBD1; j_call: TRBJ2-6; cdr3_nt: TGTGCCAGCACCTTGGTTAGGGGGCCTGGGGCCAACGTCCTGACTTTC; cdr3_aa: CASTLVRGPGANVLTF
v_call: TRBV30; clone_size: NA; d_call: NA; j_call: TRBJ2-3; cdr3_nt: TGTGCCTGGAGTGTAAATCGGCTAGCACCAGATACGCAGTATTTT; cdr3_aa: CAWSVNRLAPDTQYF
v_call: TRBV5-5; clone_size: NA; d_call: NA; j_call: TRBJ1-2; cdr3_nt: TGTGCCAGCAGCTCCGCGGGTTCTAACTATGGCTACACCTTC; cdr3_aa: CASSSAGSNYGYTF
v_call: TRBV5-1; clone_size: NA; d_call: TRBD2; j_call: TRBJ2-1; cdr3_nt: TGCGCCAGCAGGCTAGCGGAATACAATGAGCAGTTCTTC; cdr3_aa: CASRLAEYNEQFF
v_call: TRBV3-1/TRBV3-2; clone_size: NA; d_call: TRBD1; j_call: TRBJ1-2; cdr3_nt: TGTGCCAGCAGCCAAGCAGCGGCGGGACAGGGAACCTATGGCTACACCTTC; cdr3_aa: CASSQAAAGQGTYGYTF
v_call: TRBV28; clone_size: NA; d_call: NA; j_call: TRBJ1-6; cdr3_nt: TGTGCCAGCAGTTCCCTCCAGGGTGTCAATAATTCACCCCTCCACTTT; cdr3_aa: CASSSLQGVNNSPLHF
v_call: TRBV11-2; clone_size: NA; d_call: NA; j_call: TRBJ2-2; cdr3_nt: TGTGCCAGCAGCTTAGGGCTAGGAAGCCCGGAGGGTGCCGGGGAGCTGTTTTTT; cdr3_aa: CASSLGLGSPEGAGELFF
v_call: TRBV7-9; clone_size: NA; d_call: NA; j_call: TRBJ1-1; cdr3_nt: TGTGCCAGCAGCCCTAAGGGAGGCACTGAAGCTTTCTTT; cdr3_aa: CASSPKGGTEAFF
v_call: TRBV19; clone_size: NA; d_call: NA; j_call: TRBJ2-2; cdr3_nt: TGTGCCAGTAGTGCCCGATACCTCAGGGGTGACGGGGAGCTGTTTTTT; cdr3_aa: CASSARYLRGDGELFF
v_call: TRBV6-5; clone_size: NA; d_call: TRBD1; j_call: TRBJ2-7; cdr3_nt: TGTGCCAGCAGTTTCCGGGACAGGGGGACCTACGAGCAGTACTTC; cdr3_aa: CASSFRDRGTYEQYF
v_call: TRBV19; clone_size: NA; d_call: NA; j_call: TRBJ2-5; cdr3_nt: TGTGCCAGTAGTGGGCAGGGGAAGACCCAGTACTTC; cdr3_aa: CASSGQGKTQYF
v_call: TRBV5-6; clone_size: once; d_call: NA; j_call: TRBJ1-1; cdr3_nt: TGTGCCAGCAGCCGAGAAATATTCACTGAAGCTTTCTTT; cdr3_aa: CASSREIFTEAFF
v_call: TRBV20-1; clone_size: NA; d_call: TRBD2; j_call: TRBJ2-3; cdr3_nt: TGCAGTGCTAGTCTGGCGGGGGTGAGCACAGATACGCAGTATTTT; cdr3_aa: CSASLAGVSTDTQYF
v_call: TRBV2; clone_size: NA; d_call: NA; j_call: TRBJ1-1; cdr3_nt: TGTGCCAGTCAGGGGTTGGGGAACACTGAAGCTTTCTTT; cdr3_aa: CASQGLGNTEAFF
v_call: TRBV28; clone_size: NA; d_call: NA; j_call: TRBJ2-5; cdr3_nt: TGTGCCAGCCGTGTTTGGGGCACACAAGAGACCCAGTACTTC; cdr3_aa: CASRVWGTQETQYF
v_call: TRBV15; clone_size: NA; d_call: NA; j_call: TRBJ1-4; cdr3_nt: TGTGCCACCCGTGGGGGGGGCCTTGGTGAAAAACTGTTTTTT; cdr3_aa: CATRGGGLGEKLFF
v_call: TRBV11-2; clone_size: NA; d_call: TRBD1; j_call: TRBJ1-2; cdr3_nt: TGTGCCAGCAGCGTACAGGGGAATGGCTACACCTTC; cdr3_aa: CASSVQGNGYTF
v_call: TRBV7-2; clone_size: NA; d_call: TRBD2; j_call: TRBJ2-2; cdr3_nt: TGTGCCAGCAGATCTAGCGGGGGAGCGAACACCGGGGAGCTGTTTTTT; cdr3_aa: CASRSSGGANTGELFF
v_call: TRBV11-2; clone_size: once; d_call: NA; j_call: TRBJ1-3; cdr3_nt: TGTGCCAGCAGCTTAGGGTTCACGGGAGCTGGAAACACCATATATTTT; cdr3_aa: CASSLGFTGAGNTIYF
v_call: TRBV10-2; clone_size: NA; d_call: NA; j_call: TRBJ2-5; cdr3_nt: TGCGCCAGCAGTGTTTCGGTACAGGTTGGTCAGGAGACCCAGTACTTC; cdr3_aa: CASSVSVQVGQETQYF